One sample yielded the 22 T cell receptor beta chains listed below, sequenced in a study of blood T cell repertoires in COVID-19. The assay was immunoSEQ multiplex PCR, and TCRdb's table has in-frame clones only and misses some. The profile shows roughly 200,000 clones, roughly 78% of them singletons. What was sequenced was peripheral blood. The receptors come from a woman older than 75 with active or convalescent COVID-19.

The chain carries TRBV7-9 and TRBJ2-5, with D possibly matching TRBD1 (6 bases). This CDR3 contains 15 residues. In germline, CDR1 is SEHNR, CDR2 FQNEAQ (reference sequence). V lost 5 bases to trimming and J lost 4 bases, with 17 bases between them. This CDR3 reads CASSPVYRDPETQYF. The CDR3 DNA sequence: TGTGCCAGCAGCCCCGTGTACAGGGATCCAGAGACCCAGTACTTC. Using reference TRBV7-9 and TRBJ2-5 for the parts outside the CDR3, the full variable domain is DTGVSQNPRHKITKRGQNVTFRCDPISEHNRLYWYRQTLGQGPEFLTYFQNEAQLEKSRLLSDRFSAERPKGSFSTLEIQRTEQGDSAMYLCASSPVYRDPETQYFGPGTRLLVL.

The V gene is TRBV19, the J gene TRBJ1-2, with TRBD1 matching 9 bases. With V trimmed by 6 bases and J by 4 bases, 6 bases remained unmatched. This CDR3 is 14 amino acids long. Germline assignment: CDR1 LNHDA and CDR2 SQIVND (reference sequence). CDR3 region: CASRDRGVRYGYTF. In nucleotides, the CDR3 is TGTGCCAGTAGGGACAGGGGAGTCCGCTATGGCTACACCTTC.

This chain uses TRBV29-1 with TRBJ1-2; the D gene is possibly TRBD1 (6 bases). In germline, CDR1 is SQVTM, CDR2 ANQGSEA. The V gene lost 7 bases and the J gene lost 2 bases, with 11 bases spanning the gap. CDR3 length equals 12 residues. The CDR3, as DNA: TGCAGCGCCGGGACAAGCAACTATGGCTACACCTTC. Translating it yields CSAGTSNYGYTF.

This clone was detected only once. The chain has TRBV2 and TRBJ2-3; 8 bases align to TRBD1. The length of the CDR3 is 16 residues. Germline CDR1 and CDR2: SNHLY and FYNNEI. Trimming cost V 6 bases and J 0 bases; bases outside gene matches: 8. CDR3 amino acids: CASSLTGGTSTDTQYF. Here the CDR3 DNA reads TGTGCCAGCAGCCTCACAGGGGGTACTAGCACAGATACGCAGTATTTT.

The CDR3 reads CASSVVGGSNTGELFF. For the CDR3, the DNA is TGTGCCAGCAGCGTAGTCGGCGGATCGAACACCGGGGAGCTGTTTTTT. The rearrangement joins TRBV9 to TRBJ2-2, with D unclear. The V end was cut by 0 bases, the J end by 0 bases, with 9 bases between. The CDR3 totals 16 residues. CDR1 and CDR2 from the germline V gene are SGDLS and YYNGEE.

The V and J genes are TRBV11-2 and TRBJ1-2, with 12 positions matching TRBD1. Germline V gives CDR1 SGHAT, CDR2 FQNNGV. There are 17 residues in the CDR3. The V gene end was trimmed by 3 bases and the J gene end by 7 bases; junction bases not matched to a gene: 12. The CDR3, as DNA: TGTGCCAGCAGCTTGAACCTTCCGGGACAGGGGGCAGGTGGCTACACCTTC. This sequence encodes CASSLNLPGQGAGGYTF.

This chain joins TRBV6-5 and TRBJ2-5; 8 bases line up with TRBD1. This CDR3 has 14 residues. Germline lookup yields CDR1 MNHEY and CDR2 SVGAGI. Trimming cost V 7 bases and J 5 bases; bases outside gene matches: 9. The DNA of the CDR3 is TGTGCCAGCATATCCAGGGGGCGGGCGGAGACCCAGTACTTC. It is translated as CASISRGRAETQYF.

V gene TRBV6-5 combines with J gene TRBJ1-2; 8 bases map to TRBD1. Germline-derived CDR1 and CDR2 are MNHEY and SVGAGI. The CDR3 is made up of 14 amino acids. Trimming cost V 2 bases and J 2 bases; bases outside gene matches: 1. This chain's CDR3 is CASSYGTGNYGYTF. CDR3 DNA sequence: TGTGCCAGCAGTTACGGGACAGGAAACTATGGCTACACCTTC.

V usage is TRBV4-2 and J usage is TRBJ2-5, with TRBD2 matching 8 bases. J lost 5 bases, V lost 4 bases, and 6 bases had no gene match. CDR3 size: 14 residues. Germline CDR1 LGHNA, CDR2 YNFKEQ. This CDR3 reads CASSPFRGGETQYF. CDR3 DNA sequence: TGTGCCAGCAGCCCCTTCCGGGGGGGGGAGACCCAGTACTTC.

The chain employs TRBV28 and TRBJ1-5; TRBD1 aligns across 7 bases. Germline V lookup: CDR1 MDHEN, CDR2 SYDVKM. J was trimmed by 3 bases and V by 6 bases; bases with no gene match: 5. This CDR3 is built from 14 residues. Here the CDR3 DNA reads TGTGCCAGCAGCACAGGGGTCCACAATCAGCCCCAGCATTTT. This codes for CASSTGVHNQPQHF.

V gene TRBV7-9 combines with J gene TRBJ2-7, with D possibly being TRBD1 (6 bases). Trimming took 2 bases from V and 0 from J, leaving 8 bases between them. Germline V gene sequence: CDR1 SEHNR, CDR2 FQNEAQ (reference sequence). The CDR3 runs 14 residues. Written as DNA, the CDR3 is TGTGCCAGCAGCTTACCGGACAGCTCCTACGAGCAGTACTTC. It encodes CASSLPDSSYEQYF.

This clone is a singleton in its sample. The rearrangement links TRBV7-9 to TRBJ2-1, with D unclear. The CDR3 has 12 residues. Germline values: CDR1 SEHNR, CDR2 FQNEAQ (reference sequence). V was pared by 2 bases and J by 9 bases, with 8 bases between. CDR3 protein: CASSLQLGEQFF. The DNA for the CDR3 is TGTGCCAGCAGCTTACAGCTAGGTGAGCAGTTCTTC.

V and J are TRBV5-4 and TRBJ2-2; TRBD2 agrees at 8 bases. This CDR3 spans 17 amino acids. Trimming at V came to 0 bases and at J to 3 bases, leaving 7 bases not matched to a gene. Germline CDR1 reads SGHNT; CDR2 reads YYREEE (reference sequence). The CDR3 nucleotides read TGTGCCAGCAGCTTGGTCCGAAGCGGGGGACACACCGGGGAGCTGTTTTTT. This translates into CASSLVRSGGHTGELFF.

This clone appeared a single time. CDR3 sequence: CASSPSGASGNTIYF. The CDR3 region has the DNA TGTGCCAGCTCACCGTCAGGCGCCTCTGGAAACACCATATATTTT. The genes are TRBV18 and TRBJ1-3; D unresolved. V lost 3 bases and J 0 bases, leaving 9 bases between the germline ends. This CDR3 contains 15 residues. Germline V CDR1 and CDR2: KGHSH, LQKENI. The full variable domain, completed using reference TRBV18 and TRBJ1-3, is NAGVMQNPRHLVRRRGQEARLRCSPMKGHSHVYWYRQLPEEGLKFMVYLQKENIIDESGMPKERFSAEFPKEGPSILRIQQVVRGDSAAYFCASSPSGASGNTIYFGEGSWLTVV.

This clone has just one count. The rearrangement uses TRBV5-4 and TRBJ1-2; 7 nucleotides agree with TRBD1. Germline trimming cut 4 bases from V and 0 bases from J; bases unmatched to any gene: 9. This CDR3 comprises 16 residues. CDR1 is SGHNT and CDR2 is YYREEE in the germline V gene (reference sequence). The CDR3 bases are TGTGCCAGCAGCGCCGGGACAGTTAAGACTAACTATGGCTACACCTTC. This codes for CASSAGTVKTNYGYTF.

V is TRBV5-1 and J is TRBJ1-4; weak D call: TRBD1 (6 bases). There are 15 residues in the CDR3. V was trimmed by 4 bases and J by 7 bases, leaving 17 bases between them. In germline, CDR1 is SGHRS, CDR2 YFSETQ. CDR3 sequence (DNA): TGCGCCAGCAGCGTCCTACAGGGAGAGGGTGAAAAACTGTTTTTT. It is translated as CASSVLQGEGEKLFF. Full variable domain (rest looked up from reference TRBV5-1 and TRBJ1-4): KAGVTQTPRYLIKTRGQQVTLSCSPISGHRSVSWYQQTPGQGLQFLFEYFSETQRNKGNFPGRFSGRQFSNSRSEMNVSTLELGDSALYLCASSVLQGEGEKLFFGSGTQLSVL.

The V call is TRBV5-4, the J call TRBJ1-2; TRBD1 aligns across 7 bases. Germline V lookup: CDR1 SGHNT, CDR2 YYREEE (reference sequence). With V trimmed by 4 bases and J by 5 bases, 5 bases remained unmatched. The CDR3 loop spans 13 amino acids. CDR3 coding DNA: TGTGCCAGCAGCCGCGACAGGGAATATGGCTACACCTTC. Residues: CASSRDREYGYTF.

The CDR3, as DNA: TGCAGCGTTGAAGATCGAGAAAACTACAATGAGCAGTTCTTC. This encodes CSVEDRENYNEQFF. This chain connects TRBV29-1 to TRBJ2-1; no clear D gene. This CDR3 comprises 14 residues. Germline CDR1 and CDR2: SQVTM and ANQGSEA. Trimming took 0 bases from V and 3 from J, leaving 9 bases between them.

DNA of the CDR3: TGTGCCAGCAGCTTAGGGAACAGCCCCAATGAAAAACTGTTTTTT. It codes for CASSLGNSPNEKLFF. This rearrangement joins TRBV7-6 to TRBJ1-4; no firm D call. Trimming removed 1 base at V and 5 bases at J, with 11 bases between. The CDR3 runs 15 residues. Germline CDR1 and CDR2: SGHVS and FNYEAQ.

This sequence joins TRBV6-6 and TRBJ2-1; no definite D call. V dropped 7 bases and J dropped 4 bases, with 17 bases sitting between them. CDR1 is MNHNY, CDR2 SVGAGI, per germline (reference sequence). CDR3 length: 15 residues. This chain's CDR3 is CASTLQLVGYNEQFF. The DNA of the CDR3 is TGTGCCAGCACCCTCCAGCTAGTTGGGTACAATGAGCAGTTCTTC.

The rearrangement joins TRBV10-3 to TRBJ1-1; 9 bases fit TRBD1. Germline V lookup: CDR1 ENHRY, CDR2 SYGVKD. Losses at the gene ends were 4 bases for V and 5 bases for J; bases not matched to a gene: 8. The length of the CDR3 is 15 residues. The CDR3 DNA is TGTGCCATCAGTGGTATAGGACAGGGGAAAACTGAAGCTTTCTTT. As protein: CAISGIGQGKTEAFF.

A single count supports this clone. The genes are TRBV10-3 and TRBJ1-6; 8 nucleotides agree with TRBD1. The CDR3 consists of 17 residues. The J segment lost 6 bases and the V segment lost 4 bases, leaving 11 bases of the junction unmatched. CDR1 is ENHRY and CDR2 is SYGVKD in the germline V gene. DNA of the CDR3: TGTGCCATCAGTGGGAGCAGGGGGCAGGATTTTAATTCACCCCTCCACTTT. This codes for CAISGSRGQDFNSPLHF.